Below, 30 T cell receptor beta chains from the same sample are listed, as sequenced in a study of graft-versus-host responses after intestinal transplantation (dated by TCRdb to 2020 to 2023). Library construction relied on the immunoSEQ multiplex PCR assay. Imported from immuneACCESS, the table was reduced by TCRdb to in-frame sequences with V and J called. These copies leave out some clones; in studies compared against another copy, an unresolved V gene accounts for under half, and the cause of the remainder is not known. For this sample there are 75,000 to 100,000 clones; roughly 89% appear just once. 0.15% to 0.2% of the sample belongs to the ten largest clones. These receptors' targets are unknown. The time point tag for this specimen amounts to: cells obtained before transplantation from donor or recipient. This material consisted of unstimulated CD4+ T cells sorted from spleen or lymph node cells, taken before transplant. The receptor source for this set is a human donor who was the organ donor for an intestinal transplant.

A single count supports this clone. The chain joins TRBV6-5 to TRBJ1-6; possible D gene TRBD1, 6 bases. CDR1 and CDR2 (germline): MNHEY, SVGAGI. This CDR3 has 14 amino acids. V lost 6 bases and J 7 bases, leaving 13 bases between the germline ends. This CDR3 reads CASSLRGSNSPLHF. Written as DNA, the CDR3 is TGTGCCAGCAGCCTGAGGGGGTCAAATTCACCCCTCCACTTT.

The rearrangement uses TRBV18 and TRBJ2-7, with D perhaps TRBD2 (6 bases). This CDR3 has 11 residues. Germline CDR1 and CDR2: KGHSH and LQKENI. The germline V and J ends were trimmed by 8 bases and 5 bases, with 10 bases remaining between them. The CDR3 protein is CASSGLNEQYF. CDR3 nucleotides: TGTGCCAGCAGCGGGTTAAACGAGCAGTACTTC.

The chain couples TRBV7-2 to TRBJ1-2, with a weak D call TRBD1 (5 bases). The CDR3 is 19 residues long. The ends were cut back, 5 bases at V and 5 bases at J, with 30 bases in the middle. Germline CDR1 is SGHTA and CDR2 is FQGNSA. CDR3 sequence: CASSTPGAGPRALDYGYTF. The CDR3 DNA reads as TGTGCCAGCAGCACACCCGGCGCGGGGCCCAGGGCCCTTGATTATGGCTACACCTTC.

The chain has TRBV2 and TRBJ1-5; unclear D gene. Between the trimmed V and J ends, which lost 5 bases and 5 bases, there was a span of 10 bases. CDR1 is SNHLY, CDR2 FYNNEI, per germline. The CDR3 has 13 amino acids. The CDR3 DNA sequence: TGTGCCAGCAGTAACGTGAAGCATCAGCCCCAGCATTTT. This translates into CASSNVKHQPQHF.

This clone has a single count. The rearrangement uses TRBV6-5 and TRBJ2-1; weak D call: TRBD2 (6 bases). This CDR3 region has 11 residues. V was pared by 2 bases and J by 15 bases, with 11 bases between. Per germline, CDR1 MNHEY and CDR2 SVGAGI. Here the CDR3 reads CASSYVGRWFF. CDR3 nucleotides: TGTGCCAGCAGTTACGTAGGGAGGTGGTTCTTC.

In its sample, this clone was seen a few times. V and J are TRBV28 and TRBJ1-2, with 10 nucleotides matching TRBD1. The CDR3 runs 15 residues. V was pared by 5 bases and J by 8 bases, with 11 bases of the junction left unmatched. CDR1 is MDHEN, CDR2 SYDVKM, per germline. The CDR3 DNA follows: TGTGCCAGCAGTCATCCCGGGACAGGGGCAGGGGGCTACACCTTC. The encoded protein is CASSHPGTGAGGYTF.

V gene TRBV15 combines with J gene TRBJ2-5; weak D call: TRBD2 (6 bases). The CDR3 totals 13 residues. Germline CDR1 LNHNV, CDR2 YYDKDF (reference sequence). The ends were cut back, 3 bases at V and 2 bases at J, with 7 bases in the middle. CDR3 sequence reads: CATSRGLQETQYF. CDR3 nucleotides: TGTGCCACCAGCAGGGGACTGCAAGAGACCCAGTACTTC. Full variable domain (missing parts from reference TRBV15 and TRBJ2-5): DAMVIQNPRYQVTQFGKPVTLSCSQTLNHNVMYWYQQKSSQAPKLLFHYYDKDFNNEADTPDNFQSRRPNTSFCFLDIRSPGLGDTAMYLCATSRGLQETQYFGPGTRLLVL.

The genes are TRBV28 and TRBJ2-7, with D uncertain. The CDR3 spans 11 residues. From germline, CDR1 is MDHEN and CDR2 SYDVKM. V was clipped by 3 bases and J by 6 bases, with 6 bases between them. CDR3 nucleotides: TGTGCCAGCAGTTTTGAGTTCGAGCAGTACTTC. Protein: CASSFEFEQYF. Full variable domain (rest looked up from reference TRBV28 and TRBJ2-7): DVKVTQSSRYLVKRTGEKVFLECVQDMDHENMFWYRQDPGLGLRLIYFSYDVKMKEKGDIPEGYSVSREKKERFSLILESASTNQTSMYLCASSFEFEQYFGPGTRLTVT.

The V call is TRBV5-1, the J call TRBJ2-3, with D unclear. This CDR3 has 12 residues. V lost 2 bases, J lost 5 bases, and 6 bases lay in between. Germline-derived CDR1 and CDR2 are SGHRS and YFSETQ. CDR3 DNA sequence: TGCGCCAGCAGCTTCTCGGGAGATACGCAGTATTTT. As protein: CASSFSGDTQYF.

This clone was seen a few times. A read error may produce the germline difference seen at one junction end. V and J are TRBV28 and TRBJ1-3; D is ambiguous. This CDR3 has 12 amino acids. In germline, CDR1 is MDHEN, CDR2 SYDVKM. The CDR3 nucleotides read TGTGCCAGCAGCGTCAATGGAGACACCATATATTTT. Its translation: CASSVNGDTIYF.

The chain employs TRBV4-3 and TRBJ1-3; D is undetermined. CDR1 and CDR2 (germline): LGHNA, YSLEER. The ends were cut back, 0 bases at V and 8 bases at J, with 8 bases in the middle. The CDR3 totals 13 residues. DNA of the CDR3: TGCGCCAGCAGCCAAGACTCCCGGGACACCATATATTTT. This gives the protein CASSQDSRDTIYF.

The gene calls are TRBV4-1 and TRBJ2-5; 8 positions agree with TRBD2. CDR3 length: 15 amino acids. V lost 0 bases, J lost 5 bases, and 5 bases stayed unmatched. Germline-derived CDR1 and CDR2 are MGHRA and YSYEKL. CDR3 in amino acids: CASSQDGTRGETQYF. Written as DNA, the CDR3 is TGCGCCAGCAGCCAAGATGGGACTAGGGGGGAGACCCAGTACTTC.

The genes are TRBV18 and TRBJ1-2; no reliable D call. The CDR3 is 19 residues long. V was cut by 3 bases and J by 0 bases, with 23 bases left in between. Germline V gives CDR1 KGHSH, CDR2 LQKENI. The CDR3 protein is CASSPLAGLVTRPNYGYTF. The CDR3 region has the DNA TGTGCCAGCTCACCCCTGGCAGGCCTTGTCACTCGGCCTAACTATGGCTACACCTTC.

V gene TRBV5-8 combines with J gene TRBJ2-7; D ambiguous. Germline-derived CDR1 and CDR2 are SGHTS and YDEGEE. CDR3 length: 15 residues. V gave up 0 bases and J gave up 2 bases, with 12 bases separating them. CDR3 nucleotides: TGTGCCAGCAGCTTGGTGGCACCTCCCCCCTACGAGCAGTACTTC. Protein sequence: CASSLVAPPPYEQYF.

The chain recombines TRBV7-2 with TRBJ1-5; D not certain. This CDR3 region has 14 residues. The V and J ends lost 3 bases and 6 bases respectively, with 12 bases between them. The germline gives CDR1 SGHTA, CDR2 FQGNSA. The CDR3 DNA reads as TGTGCCAGCAGCTTGAGGGTGGGAGGTCAGCCCCAGCATTTT. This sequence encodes CASSLRVGGQPQHF.

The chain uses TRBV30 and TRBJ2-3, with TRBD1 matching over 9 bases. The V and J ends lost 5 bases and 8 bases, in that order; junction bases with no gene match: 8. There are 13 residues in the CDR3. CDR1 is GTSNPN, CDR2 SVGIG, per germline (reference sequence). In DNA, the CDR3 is TGTGCCTGGGACCGGGACAGGGTTGCTACGCAGTATTTT. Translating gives CAWDRDRVATQYF.

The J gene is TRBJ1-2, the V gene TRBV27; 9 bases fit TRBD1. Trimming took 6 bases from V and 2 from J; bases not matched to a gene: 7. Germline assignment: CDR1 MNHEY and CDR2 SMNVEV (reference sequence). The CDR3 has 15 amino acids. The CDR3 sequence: CASSPGTGQNYGYTF. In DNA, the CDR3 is TGTGCCAGCAGCCCTGGGACAGGGCAAAACTATGGCTACACCTTC.

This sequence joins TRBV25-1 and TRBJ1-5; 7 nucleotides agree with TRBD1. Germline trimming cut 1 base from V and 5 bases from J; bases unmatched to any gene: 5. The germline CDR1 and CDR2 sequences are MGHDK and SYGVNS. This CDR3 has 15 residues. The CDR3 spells CASSESGTAYQPQHF. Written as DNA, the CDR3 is TGTGCCAGCAGTGAATCGGGGACAGCCTATCAGCCCCAGCATTTT.

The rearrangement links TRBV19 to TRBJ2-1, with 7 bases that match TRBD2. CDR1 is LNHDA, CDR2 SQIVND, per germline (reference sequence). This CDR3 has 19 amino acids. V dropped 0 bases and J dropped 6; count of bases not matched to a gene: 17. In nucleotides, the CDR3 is TGTGCCAGTAGTATAGATCTCCCGGGGCAAGCGGGGTCTATCAATGAGCAGTTCTTC. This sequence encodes CASSIDLPGQAGSINEQFF.

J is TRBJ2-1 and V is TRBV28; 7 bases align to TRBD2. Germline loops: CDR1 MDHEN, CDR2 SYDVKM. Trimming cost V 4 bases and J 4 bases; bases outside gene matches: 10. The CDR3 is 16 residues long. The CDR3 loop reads CASSSPGGLGYNEQFF. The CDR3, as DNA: TGTGCCAGCAGTTCCCCCGGGGGGTTAGGGTACAATGAGCAGTTCTTC.

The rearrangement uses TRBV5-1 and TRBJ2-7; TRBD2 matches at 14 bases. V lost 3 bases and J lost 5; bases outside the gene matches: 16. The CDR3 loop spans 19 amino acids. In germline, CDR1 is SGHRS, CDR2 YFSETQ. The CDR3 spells CASSWATSGGASWRNEQYF. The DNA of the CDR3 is TGCGCCAGCAGCTGGGCGACTAGCGGGGGGGCTTCTTGGAGGAACGAGCAGTACTTC.

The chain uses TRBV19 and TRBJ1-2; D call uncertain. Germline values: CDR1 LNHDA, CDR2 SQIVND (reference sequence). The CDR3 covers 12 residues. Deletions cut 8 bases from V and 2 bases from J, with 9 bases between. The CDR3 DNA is TGTGCCAGTGCGGAGGTCAACTATGGCTACACCTTC. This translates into CASAEVNYGYTF.

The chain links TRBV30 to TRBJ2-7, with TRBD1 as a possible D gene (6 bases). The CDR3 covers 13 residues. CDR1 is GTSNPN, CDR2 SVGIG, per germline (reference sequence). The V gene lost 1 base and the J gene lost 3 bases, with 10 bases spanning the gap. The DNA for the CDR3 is TGTGCCTGGAGTGGGGACATATACTACGAGCAGTACTTC. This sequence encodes CAWSGDIYYEQYF.

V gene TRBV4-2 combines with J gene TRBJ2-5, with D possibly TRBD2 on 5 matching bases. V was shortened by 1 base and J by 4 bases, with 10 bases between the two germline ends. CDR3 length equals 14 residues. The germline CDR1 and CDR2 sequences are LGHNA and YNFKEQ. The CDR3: CASSQAPRGETQYF. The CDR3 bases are TGTGCCAGCAGCCAAGCCCCCCGGGGAGAGACCCAGTACTTC.

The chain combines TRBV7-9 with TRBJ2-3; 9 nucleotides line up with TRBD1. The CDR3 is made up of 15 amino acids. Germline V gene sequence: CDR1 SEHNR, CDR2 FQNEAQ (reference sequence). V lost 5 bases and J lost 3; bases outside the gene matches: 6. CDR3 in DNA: TGTGCCAGCAGCAAAGGACAGGGGTGGACAGATACGCAGTATTTT. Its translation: CASSKGQGWTDTQYF. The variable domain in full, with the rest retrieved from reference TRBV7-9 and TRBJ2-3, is DTGVSQNPRHKITKRGQNVTFRCDPISEHNRLYWYRQTLGQGPEFLTYFQNEAQLEKSRLLSDRFSAERPKGSFSTLEIQRTEQGDSAMYLCASSKGQGWTDTQYFGPGTRLTVL.

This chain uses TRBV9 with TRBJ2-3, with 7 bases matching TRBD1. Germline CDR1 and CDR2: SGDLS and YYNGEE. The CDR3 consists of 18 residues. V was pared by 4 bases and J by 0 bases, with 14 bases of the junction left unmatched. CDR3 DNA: TGTGCCAGCAGCCTCCAAGCGACCACAGGGGCTAGCACAGATACGCAGTATTTT. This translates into CASSLQATTGASTDTQYF.

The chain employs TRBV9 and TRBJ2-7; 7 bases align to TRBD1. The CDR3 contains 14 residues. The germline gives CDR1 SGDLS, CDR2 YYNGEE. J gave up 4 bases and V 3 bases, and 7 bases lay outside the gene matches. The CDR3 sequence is CASSARQGVYEQYF. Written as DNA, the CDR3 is TGTGCCAGCAGCGCCCGACAGGGTGTGTACGAGCAGTACTTC.

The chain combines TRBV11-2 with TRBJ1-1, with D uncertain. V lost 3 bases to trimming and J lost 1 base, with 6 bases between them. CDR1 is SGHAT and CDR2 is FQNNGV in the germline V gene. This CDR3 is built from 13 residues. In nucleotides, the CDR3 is TGTGCCAGCAGCTTCCCAGGGAACACTGAAGCTTTCTTT. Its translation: CASSFPGNTEAFF.

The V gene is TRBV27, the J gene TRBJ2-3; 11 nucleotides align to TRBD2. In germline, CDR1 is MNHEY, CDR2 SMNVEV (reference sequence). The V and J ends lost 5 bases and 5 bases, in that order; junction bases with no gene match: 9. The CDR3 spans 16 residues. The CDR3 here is CASSALAGGPRDTQYF. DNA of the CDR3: TGTGCCAGCAGTGCGTTAGCGGGGGGGCCGAGAGATACGCAGTATTTT.

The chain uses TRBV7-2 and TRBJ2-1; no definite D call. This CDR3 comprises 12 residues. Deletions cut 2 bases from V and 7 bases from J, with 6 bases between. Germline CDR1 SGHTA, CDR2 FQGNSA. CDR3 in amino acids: CASSLYLNEQFF. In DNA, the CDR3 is TGTGCCAGCAGCTTATACTTGAATGAGCAGTTCTTC.